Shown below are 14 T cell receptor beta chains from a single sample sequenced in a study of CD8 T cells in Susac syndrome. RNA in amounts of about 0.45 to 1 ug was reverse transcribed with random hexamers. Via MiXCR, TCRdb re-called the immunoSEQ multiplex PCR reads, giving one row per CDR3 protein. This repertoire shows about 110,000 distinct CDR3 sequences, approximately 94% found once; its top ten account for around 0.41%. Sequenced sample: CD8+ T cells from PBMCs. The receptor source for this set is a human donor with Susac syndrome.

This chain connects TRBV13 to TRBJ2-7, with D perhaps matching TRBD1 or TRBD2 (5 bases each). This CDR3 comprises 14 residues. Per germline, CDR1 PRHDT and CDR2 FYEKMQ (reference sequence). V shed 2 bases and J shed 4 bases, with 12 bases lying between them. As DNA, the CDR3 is TGTGCCAGCAGCTTAAGGGACCCGACATACGAGCAGTACTTC. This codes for CASSLRDPTYEQYF.

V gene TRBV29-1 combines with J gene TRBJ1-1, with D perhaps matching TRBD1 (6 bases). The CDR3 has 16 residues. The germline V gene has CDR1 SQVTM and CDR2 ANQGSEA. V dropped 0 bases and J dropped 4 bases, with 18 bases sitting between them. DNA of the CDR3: TGCAGCGTTGAAGATAGGGGGACTACTCCCGGCACTGAAGCTTTCTTT. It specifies CSVEDRGTTPGTEAFF.

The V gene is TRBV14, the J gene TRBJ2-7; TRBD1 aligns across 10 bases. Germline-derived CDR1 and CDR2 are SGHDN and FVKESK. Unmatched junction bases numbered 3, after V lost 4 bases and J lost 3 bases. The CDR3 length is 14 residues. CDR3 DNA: TGTGCCAGCAGCCCGGGACAGGGGAACTACGAGCAGTACTTC. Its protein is CASSPGQGNYEQYF.

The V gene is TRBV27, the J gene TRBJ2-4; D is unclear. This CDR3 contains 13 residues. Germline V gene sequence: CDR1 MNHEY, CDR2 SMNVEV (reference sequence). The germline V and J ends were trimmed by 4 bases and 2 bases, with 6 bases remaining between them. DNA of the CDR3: TGTGCCAGCAGTTCATCGCCCAAAAACATTCAGTACTTC. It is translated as CASSSSPKNIQYF.

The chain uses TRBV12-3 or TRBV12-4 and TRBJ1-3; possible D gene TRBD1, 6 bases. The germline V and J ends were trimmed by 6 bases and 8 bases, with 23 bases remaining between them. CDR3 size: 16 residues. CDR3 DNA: TGTGCCAGCAGCAACCAACAGGGATTCGGGTTAGACACCATATATTTT. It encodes CASSNQQGFGLDTIYF.

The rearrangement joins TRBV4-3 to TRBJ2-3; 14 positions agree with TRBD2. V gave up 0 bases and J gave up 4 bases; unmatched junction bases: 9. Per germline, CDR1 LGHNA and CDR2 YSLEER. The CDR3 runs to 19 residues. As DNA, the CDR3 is TGCGCCAGCAGCCAAGATACGGTGTCGACTAGCGGGGGGGCAGATACGCAGTATTTT. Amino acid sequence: CASSQDTVSTSGGADTQYF.

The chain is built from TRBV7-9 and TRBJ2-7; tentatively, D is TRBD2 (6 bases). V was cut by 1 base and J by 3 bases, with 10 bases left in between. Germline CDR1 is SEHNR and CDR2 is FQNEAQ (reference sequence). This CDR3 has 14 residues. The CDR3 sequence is CASSLVGTYYEQYF. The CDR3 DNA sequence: TGTGCCAGCAGCTTAGTCGGGACTTACTACGAGCAGTACTTC.

The DNA for the CDR3 is TGTGCCAGCAGCAAAGAAAGAACAGGGCAGTACTTC. This sequence encodes CASSKERTGQYF. This chain joins TRBV21-1 and TRBJ2-7; the D call of TRBD1 is as the table states it, not checked on the DNA. TRBV21-1 is deemed a pseudogene. The CDR3 is 12 amino acids.

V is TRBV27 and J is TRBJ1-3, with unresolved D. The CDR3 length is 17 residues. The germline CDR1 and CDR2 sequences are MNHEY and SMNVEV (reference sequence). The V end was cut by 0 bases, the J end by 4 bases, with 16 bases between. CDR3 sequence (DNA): TGTGCCAGCAGTTTATCGGAGAGTGCCGCGCGGGGAAACACCATATATTTT. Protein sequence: CASSLSESAARGNTIYF.

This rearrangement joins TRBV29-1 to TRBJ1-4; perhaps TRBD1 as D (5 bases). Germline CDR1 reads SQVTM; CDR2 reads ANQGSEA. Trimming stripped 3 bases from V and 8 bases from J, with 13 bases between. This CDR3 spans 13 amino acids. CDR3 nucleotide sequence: TGCAGCGTTGAGCAGCCCCCAGGGGAAAAACTGTTTTTT. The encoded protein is CSVEQPPGEKLFF.

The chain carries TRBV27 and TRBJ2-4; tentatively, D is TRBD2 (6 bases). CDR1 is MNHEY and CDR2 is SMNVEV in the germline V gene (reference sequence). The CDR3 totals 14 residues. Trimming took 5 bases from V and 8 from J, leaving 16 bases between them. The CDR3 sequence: CASSPGSRVDIQYF. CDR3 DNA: TGTGCCAGCAGTCCCGGGAGCCGAGTGGACATTCAGTACTTC.

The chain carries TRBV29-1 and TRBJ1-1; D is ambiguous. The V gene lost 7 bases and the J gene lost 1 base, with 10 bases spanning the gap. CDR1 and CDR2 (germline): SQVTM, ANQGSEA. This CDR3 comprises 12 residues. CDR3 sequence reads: CSAYDGNTEAFF. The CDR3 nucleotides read TGCAGCGCCTATGACGGGAACACTGAAGCTTTCTTT.

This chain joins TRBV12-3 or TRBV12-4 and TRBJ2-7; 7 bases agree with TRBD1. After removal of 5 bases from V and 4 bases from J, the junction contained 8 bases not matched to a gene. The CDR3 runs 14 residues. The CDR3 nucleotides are TGTGCCAGCAGTCCGGACAGGTACTTTTACGAGCAGTACTTC. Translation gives CASSPDRYFYEQYF.

CDR3 DNA: TGTGCCAGCAGCTCGACCGGGACAGGGGTCTACGAGCAGTACTTC. This translates into CASSSTGTGVYEQYF. V is TRBV5-6 and J is TRBJ2-7; 10 positions match TRBD1. The CDR3 contains 15 residues. Germline V gives CDR1 SGHDT, CDR2 YYEEEE. V lost 3 bases, J lost 3 bases, and 6 bases stayed unmatched.